The entry that follows covers one T cell receptor beta chain sequence. Its antigen is still unknown. In germline, CDR1 is SQVTM, CDR2 ANQGSEA. Trimming removed 2 bases from V and 2 bases from J, with 20 bases in between. The CDR3 has 17 residues. The entry originates in a study of T cell responses to AZD1222 COVID-19 vaccine. Only in-frame clones appear in the TCRdb table, and some are missing; sequencing was by immunoSEQ multiplex PCR. The sample holds around 200,000 clones, 85% to 95% seen once. Study-wide results and limits: With two AZD1222 doses given, Spike-specific TCR breadth and depth both rose. Nearly half of spike-specific TCRs reportedly target variant regions that are unmutated in the B.1.351 and B.1.1.7 variants.

This receptor was taken from an adult who received the AZD1222 COVID-19 vaccine. The sequenced sample was peripheral blood, obtained 28 days after the second AZD1222 dose. The chain uses TRBV29-1 and TRBJ2-3; a possible D gene is TRBD2 (5 bases). The CDR3 region has the DNA TGCAGCGTTGAAACCATCGTGGTGGGTAGCGTCACAGATACGCAGTATTTT. Amino acids: CSVETIVVGSVTDTQYF.